Listed here is a single T cell receptor beta chain. Its antigen remains unidentified. The data originate from a study of CD8+CD57+ T cells in acquired aplastic anemia. Whole-study context: Mean yield of DNA from sorted CD4+ and CD8+ cells was roughly 3.1 ug.

CDR3 and TCR beta VDJ profiling relied on a genomic DNA template. Each CDR3 protein is one row after TCRdb ran MiXCR on the reads. The sample consists of 250,000 to 350,000 distinct CDR3 sequences, 55% to 60% of them appearing once. Study-level points and caveats: The number of CD8+ CDR3 sequences shared by patients and controls was approximately 30. CD8+ Simpson's diversity showed no significant patient-control difference.

The germline V and J ends were trimmed by 3 bases and 5 bases, with 9 bases remaining between them. CDR3 length equals 12 residues. The germline V gene encodes CDR1 SQVTM and CDR2 ANQGSEA. The TCR sequence derives from a human donor with severe aplastic anemia or a healthy control (not recorded which). The chain employs TRBV29-1 and TRBJ2-3, with no clear D. The sample consisted of sorted CD4+, CD8+, or CD8+CD57+ T cells (not recorded which) from PBMCs. The CDR3 region is CSVDLPGDTQYF. The CDR3 bases are TGCAGCGTTGATCTCCCAGGAGATACGCAGTATTTT.